The T cell receptor (beta chain) described here comes from a study of CD8 T cells in Susac syndrome. After removal of 1 base from V and 5 bases from J, the junction contained 11 bases not matched to a gene. Germline V gives CDR1 LGHNA, CDR2 YSLEER. CDR3 length equals 16 residues. RNA amounts of about 0.5 to 1 ug underwent reverse transcription with random hexamers. Amplification of TCR beta CDR3 used immunoSEQ multiplex PCR across 54 Vbeta and 13 Jbeta. Using its own MiXCR run on the immunoSEQ multiplex PCR reads, TCRdb lists one record per CDR3 protein. This repertoire shows fewer than 200,000 distinct CDR3 sequences, 85% to 95% found once; its top ten account for 0.08% to 0.11%. Sequencing of TCR beta was undertaken in CD8+ and CD4+ T cells derived from blood. TEMRA cells were FACS-enriched, with CD8+ and CD4+ T cells isolated negatively.

Sequenced sample: CD4+ T cells from PBMCs. The sequence was collected from a human donor in good health. The chain couples TRBV4-3 to TRBJ2-7, with 7 bases fitting TRBD2. CDR3 region: CASSQAATASGHEQYF. The CDR3 bases are TGCGCCAGCAGCCAAGCGGCGACCGCTAGCGGACACGAGCAGTACTTC.